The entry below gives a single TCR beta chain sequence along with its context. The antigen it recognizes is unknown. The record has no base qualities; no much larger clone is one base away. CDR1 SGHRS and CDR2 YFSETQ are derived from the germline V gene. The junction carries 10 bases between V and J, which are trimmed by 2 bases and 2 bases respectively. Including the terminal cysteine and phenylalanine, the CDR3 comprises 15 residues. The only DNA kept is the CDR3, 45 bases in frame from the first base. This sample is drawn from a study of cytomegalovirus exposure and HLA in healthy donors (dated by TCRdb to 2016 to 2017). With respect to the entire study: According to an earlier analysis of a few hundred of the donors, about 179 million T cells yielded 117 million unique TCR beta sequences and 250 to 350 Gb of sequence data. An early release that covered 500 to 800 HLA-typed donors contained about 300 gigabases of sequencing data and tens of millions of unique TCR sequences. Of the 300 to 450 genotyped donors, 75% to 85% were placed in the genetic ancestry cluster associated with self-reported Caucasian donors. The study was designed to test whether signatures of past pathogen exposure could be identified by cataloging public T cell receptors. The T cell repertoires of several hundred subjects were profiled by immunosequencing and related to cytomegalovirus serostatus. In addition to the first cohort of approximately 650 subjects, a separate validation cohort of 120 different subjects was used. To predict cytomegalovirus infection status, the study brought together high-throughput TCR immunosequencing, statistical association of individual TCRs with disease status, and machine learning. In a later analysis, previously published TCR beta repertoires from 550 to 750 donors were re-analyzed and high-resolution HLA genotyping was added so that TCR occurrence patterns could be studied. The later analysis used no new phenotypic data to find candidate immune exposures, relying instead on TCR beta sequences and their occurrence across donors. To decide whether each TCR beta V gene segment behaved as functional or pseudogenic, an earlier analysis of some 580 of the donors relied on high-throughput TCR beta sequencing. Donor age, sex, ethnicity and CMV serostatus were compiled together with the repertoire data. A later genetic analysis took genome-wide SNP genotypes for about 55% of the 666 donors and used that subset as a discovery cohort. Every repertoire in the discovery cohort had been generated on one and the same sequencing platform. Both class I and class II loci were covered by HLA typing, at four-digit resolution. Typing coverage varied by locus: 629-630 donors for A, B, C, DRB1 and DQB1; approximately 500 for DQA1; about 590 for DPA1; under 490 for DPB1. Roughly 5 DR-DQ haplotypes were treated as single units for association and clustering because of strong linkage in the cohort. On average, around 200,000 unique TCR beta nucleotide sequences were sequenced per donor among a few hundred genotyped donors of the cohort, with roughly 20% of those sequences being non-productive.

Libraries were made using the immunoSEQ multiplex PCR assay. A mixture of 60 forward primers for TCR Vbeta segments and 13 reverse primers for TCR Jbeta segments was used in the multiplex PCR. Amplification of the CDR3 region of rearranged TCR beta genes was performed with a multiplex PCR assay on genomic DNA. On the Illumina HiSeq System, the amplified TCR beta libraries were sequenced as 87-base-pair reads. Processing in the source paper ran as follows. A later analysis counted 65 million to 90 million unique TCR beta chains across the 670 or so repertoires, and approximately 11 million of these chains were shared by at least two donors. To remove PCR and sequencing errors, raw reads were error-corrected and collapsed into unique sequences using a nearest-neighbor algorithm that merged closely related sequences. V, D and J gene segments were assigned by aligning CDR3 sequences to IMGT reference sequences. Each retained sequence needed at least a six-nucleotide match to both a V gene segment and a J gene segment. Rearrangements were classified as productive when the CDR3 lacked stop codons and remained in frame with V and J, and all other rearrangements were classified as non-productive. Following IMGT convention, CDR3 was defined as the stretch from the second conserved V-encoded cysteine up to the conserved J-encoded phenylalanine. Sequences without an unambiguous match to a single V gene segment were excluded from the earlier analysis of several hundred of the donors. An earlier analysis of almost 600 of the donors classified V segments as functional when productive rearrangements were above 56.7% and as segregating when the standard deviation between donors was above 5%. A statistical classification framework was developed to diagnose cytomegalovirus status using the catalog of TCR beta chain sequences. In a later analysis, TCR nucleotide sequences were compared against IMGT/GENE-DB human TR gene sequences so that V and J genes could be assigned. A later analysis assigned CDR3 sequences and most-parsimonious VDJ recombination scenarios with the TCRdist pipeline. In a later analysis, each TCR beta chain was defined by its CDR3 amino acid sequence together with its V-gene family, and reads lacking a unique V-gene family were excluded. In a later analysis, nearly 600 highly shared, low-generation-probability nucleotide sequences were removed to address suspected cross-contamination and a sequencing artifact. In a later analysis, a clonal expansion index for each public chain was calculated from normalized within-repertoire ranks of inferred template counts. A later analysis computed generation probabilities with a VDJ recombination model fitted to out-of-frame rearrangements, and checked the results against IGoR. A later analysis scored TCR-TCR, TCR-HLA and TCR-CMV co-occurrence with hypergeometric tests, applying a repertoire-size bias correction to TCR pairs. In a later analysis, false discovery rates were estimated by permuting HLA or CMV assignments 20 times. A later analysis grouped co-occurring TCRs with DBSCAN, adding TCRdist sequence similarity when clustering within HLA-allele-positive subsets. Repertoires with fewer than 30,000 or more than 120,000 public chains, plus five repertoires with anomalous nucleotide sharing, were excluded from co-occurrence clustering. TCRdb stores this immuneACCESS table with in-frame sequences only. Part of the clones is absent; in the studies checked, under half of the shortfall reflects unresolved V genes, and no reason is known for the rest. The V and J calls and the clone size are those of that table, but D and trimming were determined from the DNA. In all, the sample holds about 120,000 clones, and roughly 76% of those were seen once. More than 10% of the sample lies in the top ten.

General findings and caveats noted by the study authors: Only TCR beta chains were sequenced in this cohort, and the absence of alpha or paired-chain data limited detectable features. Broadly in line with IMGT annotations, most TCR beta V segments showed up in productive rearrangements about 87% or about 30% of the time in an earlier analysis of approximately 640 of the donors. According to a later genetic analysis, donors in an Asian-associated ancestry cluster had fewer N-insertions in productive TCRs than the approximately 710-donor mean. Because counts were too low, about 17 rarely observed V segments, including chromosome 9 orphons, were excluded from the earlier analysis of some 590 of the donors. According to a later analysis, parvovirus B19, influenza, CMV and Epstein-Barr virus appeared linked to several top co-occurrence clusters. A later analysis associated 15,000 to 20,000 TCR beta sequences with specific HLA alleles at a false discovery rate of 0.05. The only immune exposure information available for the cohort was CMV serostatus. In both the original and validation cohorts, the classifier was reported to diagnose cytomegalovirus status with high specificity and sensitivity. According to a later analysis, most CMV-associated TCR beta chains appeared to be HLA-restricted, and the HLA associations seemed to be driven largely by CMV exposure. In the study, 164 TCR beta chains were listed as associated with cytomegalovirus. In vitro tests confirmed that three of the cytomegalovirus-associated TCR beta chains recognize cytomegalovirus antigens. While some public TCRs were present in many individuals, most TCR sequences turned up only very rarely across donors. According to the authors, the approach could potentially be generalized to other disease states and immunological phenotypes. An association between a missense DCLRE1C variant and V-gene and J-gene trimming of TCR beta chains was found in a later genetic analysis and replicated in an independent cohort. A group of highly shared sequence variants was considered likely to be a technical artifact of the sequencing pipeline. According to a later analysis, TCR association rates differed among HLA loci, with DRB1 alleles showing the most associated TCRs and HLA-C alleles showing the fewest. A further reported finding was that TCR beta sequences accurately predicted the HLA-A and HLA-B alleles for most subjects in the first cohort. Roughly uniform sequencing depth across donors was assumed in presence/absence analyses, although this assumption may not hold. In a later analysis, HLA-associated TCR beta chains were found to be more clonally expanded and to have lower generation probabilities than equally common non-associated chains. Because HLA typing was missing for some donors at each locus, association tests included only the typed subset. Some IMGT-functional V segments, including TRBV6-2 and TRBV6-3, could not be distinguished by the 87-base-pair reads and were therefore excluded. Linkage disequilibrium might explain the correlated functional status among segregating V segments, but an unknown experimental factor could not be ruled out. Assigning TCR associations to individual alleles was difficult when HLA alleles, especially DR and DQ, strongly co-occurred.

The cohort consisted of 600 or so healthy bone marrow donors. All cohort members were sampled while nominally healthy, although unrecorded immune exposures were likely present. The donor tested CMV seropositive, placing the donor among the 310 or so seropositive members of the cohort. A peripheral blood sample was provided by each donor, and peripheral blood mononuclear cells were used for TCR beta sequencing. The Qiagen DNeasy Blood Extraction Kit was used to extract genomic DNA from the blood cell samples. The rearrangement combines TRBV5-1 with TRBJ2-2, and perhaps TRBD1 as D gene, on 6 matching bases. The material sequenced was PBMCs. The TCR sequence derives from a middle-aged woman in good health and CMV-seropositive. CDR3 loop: CASSFGTPNTGELFF. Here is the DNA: TGCGCCAGCAGCTTTGGGACACCTAACACCGGGGAGCTGTTTTTT.